The rows below give T cell receptor beta chains drawn from one sample of a study of T-cell memory formation after mild COVID-19. TCRdb itself ran the 5' RACE reads through MiXCR, one entry per CDR3 protein. Here the sample spans 120,000 to 150,000 distinct CDR3 sequences, 15% to 20% being singletons. Sequences were obtained from PBMCs or a T cell subset sorted from them (not recorded which). The receptors derive from an adult woman who had mild COVID-19 (a few samples of this study predate the infection). Cell type and time point are not known. CDR3s include the opening cysteine and the closing phenylalanine or tryptophan. The D gene is left open where the match is weak. Size tells how often a clone was seen (once, few, many) or the class of an expanded clone, and some rows leave it out.

TRBV12-3/TRBV12-4	NA	TRBJ1-2	TRBD1	TGTGCCAGCAGTATTTCCGTACAGGGGCTTTATGGCTACACCTTC	CASSISVQGLYGYTF
TRBV7-2	few	TRBJ2-1	NA	TGTGCCAGCAGCCCTAGAGAGCGGCAGAGTGAGCAGTTCTTC	CASSPRERQSEQFF
TRBV12-3/TRBV12-4	NA	TRBJ1-1	NA	TGTGCCAGCAGTACCCGGTTGGGCTATACTGAAGCTTTCTTT	CASSTRLGYTEAFF
TRBV12-3/TRBV12-4	NA	TRBJ2-1	TRBD1	TGTGCCAGCAGTGCGTACAGGGGGCAAGGAGGAAATGAGCAGTTCTTC	CASSAYRGQGGNEQFF
TRBV5-4	few	TRBJ1-1	NA	TGTGCCAGCATCCAGGGCACTGAAGCTTTCTTT	CASIQGTEAFF
TRBV5-5	few	TRBJ2-3	NA	TGTGCCAGCAGCTTTGCCCTCGCCCGCACAGATACGCAGTATTTT	CASSFALARTDTQYF
TRBV29-1	few	TRBJ2-7	TRBD2	TGCAGCGCAACCCTTGGACTAGACCGGGAGCAGTACTTC	CSATLGLDREQYF
TRBV5-1	few	TRBJ2-5	NA	TGCGCCAGCAGCTGGGGACCCCAAGAGACCCAGTACTTC	CASSWGPQETQYF
TRBV20-1	NA	TRBJ1-2	TRBD1	TGCAGTGCTGTCCAGGGGGCCTTTGGCGGTAGCTATGGCTACACCTTC	CSAVQGAFGGSYGYTF
TRBV12-3/TRBV12-4	NA	TRBJ1-3	TRBD1	TGTGCCAGCAGTTTCGGGGGACAGGGTACATCCATATATTTT	CASSFGGQGTSIYF
TRBV3-1	few	TRBJ2-5	NA	TGTGCCAGCAGTCCGGGGCCACAAGAGACCCAGTACTTC	CASSPGPQETQYF
TRBV5-4	few	TRBJ2-3	NA	TGTGCCAGCAGCTTGGGCCAAATGGTTTCTAGCACAGATACGCAGTATTTT	CASSLGQMVSSTDTQYF
TRBV7-3	NA	TRBJ2-7	NA	TGTGCCAGCAGCTTAACGAAAGACTCCGAGCAGTACTTC	CASSLTKDSEQYF
TRBV3-1	many	TRBJ2-1	NA	TGTGCCAGCAGCCAAGATCCCCTAGCCTTCAATGAGCAGTTCTTC	CASSQDPLAFNEQFF
TRBV18	NA	TRBJ2-5	NA	TGTGCCAGCTCACCCCTGGACCAAAGACGGGAGACCCAGTACTTC	CASSPLDQRRETQYF
TRBV3-1	few	TRBJ1-6	NA	TGTGCCAGCAGCCAATCGGATTATAATTCACCCCTCCACTTT	CASSQSDYNSPLHF
TRBV29-1	few	TRBJ1-1	NA	TGCAGCGTTGGGGGGGATGGAGAAGTGACTGAAGCTTTCTTT	CSVGGDGEVTEAFF
TRBV20-1	NA	TRBJ1-2	NA	TGCAGTGCTAGCCCCGGATATGGCTACACCTTC	CSASPGYGYTF
TRBV7-2	NA	TRBJ2-1	TRBD2	TGTGCCAGCAGCTTAGGTACGGGAGGGCCTTGGGAGCAGTTCTTC	CASSLGTGGPWEQFF